Shown below are 17 T cell receptor beta chains from a single sample sequenced in a study of blood T cell repertoires in COVID-19. Only in-frame clones appear in the TCRdb table, and some are missing; sequencing was by immunoSEQ multiplex PCR. The sample lists about 400,000 clones, nearly 90% occurring once. The specimen sequenced was PBMCs or T cells enriched from blood (not recorded which). These TCRs come from a woman aged 35 to 49 with acute COVID-19.

The chain has TRBV2 and TRBJ2-1; 11 bases are shared with TRBD1. The germline gives CDR1 SNHLY, CDR2 FYNNEI. This CDR3 spans 14 amino acids. V shed 6 bases, J shed 9 bases, and the junction held 7 bases outside the gene matches. The CDR3 region has the DNA TGTGCCAGCAGCCCGGGACAGGGGGTTTTTGAGCAGTTCTTC. It is translated as CASSPGQGVFEQFF.

The chain links TRBV21-1 to TRBJ2-7; the table's D call, TRBD2, has no DNA check behind it. TRBV21-1 is marked as a pseudogene. The CDR3 is 15 amino acids. The CDR3 bases are TGTGCCAGCAGCAAAAAAGAGCGGGGGCGATACGAGCAGTACTTC. Its protein is CASSKKERGRYEQYF.

The chain employs TRBV4-1 and TRBJ1-2; 9 bases line up with TRBD1. The V gene end was trimmed by 4 bases and the J gene end by 7 bases; junction bases not matched to a gene: 10. This CDR3 has 15 residues. CDR1 is MGHRA, CDR2 YSYEKL, per germline. CDR3 region: CASSREPGQGVGYTF. The CDR3 DNA follows: TGCGCCAGCAGCCGGGAACCGGGACAGGGTGTTGGCTACACCTTC.

The CDR3, as DNA: TGTGCCACCAGTGATTTGGGGACAACCGATGAGCAGTTCTTC. Translated: CATSDLGTTDEQFF. The genes are TRBV24-1 and TRBJ2-1, with D perhaps matching TRBD1 (6 bases). Between the trimmed V and J ends, which lost 0 bases and 8 bases, there was a span of 10 bases. Germline CDR1 KGHDR, CDR2 SFDVKD. The CDR3 consists of 14 residues.

V usage is TRBV7-9 and J usage is TRBJ2-5, with 8 nucleotides matching TRBD1. CDR3 length equals 17 residues. The germline CDR1 and CDR2 sequences are SEHNR and FQNEAQ (reference sequence). J gave up 5 bases and V 1 base, and 12 bases lay outside the gene matches. In DNA form, the CDR3 reads TGTGCCAGCAGCTTAGAATCCATTGTCAGGGGGCAGGAGACCCAGTACTTC. Protein: CASSLESIVRGQETQYF.

The chain uses TRBV5-1 and TRBJ2-7, with 7 bases identical to TRBD1. The V gene's germline CDR1 is SGHRS and CDR2 YFSETQ. The CDR3 is 13 residues long. The junction had 4 bases not matched to a gene; V was cut back by 4 bases and J by 3 bases. Here the CDR3 DNA reads TGCGCCAGCAGCCCGGGACAGCTCTACGAGCAGTACTTC. Translated, it gives CASSPGQLYEQYF.

The chain is built from TRBV5-1 and TRBJ1-1, with D tentatively TRBD1 (6 bases). V was pared by 5 bases and J by 1 base, with 12 bases between. The CDR3 has 14 amino acids. Germline-derived CDR1 and CDR2 are SGHRS and YFSETQ. In DNA form, the CDR3 reads TGCGCCAGCAGATTAGGGGGGGCGAACACTGAAGCTTTCTTT. Amino acids: CASRLGGANTEAFF.

J is TRBJ2-2 and V is TRBV13, with a tentative D call TRBD1 (5 bases). Between the trimmed V and J ends, which lost 8 bases and 9 bases, there was a span of 10 bases. Germline CDR1 and CDR2: PRHDT and FYEKMQ (reference sequence). The CDR3 totals 11 residues. The CDR3 DNA sequence: TGTGCCAGCGGTACAGGATGGGAGCTGTTTTTT. Translated, it gives CASGTGWELFF.

The chain joins TRBV5-1 to TRBJ2-3; no firm D call. Germline V gene data show CDR1 as SGHRS and CDR2 as YFSETQ. V was trimmed by 5 bases and J by 3 bases, leaving 13 bases between them. The length of the CDR3 is 14 residues. CDR3 bases: TGCGCCAGCAGGCCTTGGTTAGCTACAGATACGCAGTATTTT. Protein sequence: CASRPWLATDTQYF.

The V gene is TRBV14, the J gene TRBJ1-2; TRBD1 matches at 8 bases. Germline CDR1 SGHDN, CDR2 FVKESK. The CDR3 totals 14 residues. J lost 7 bases, V lost 4 bases, and 8 bases had no gene match. CDR3 region: CASSPMQGAVGYTF. In DNA form, the CDR3 reads TGTGCCAGCAGCCCGATGCAGGGGGCCGTTGGCTACACCTTC.

The chain joins TRBV4-1 to TRBJ1-1; 9 nucleotides agree with TRBD1. Per germline, CDR1 MGHRA and CDR2 YSYEKL. The V and J ends lost 0 bases and 4 bases, in that order; junction bases with no gene match: 3. The CDR3 covers 15 residues. The chain's CDR3 is CASSQDQTGGTEAFF. The CDR3 nucleotides are TGCGCCAGCAGCCAAGACCAGACAGGGGGCACTGAAGCTTTCTTT.

This chain uses TRBV5-1 with TRBJ1-2; no firm D call. The CDR3 runs 14 residues. Between the trimmed V and J ends, which lost 1 base and 6 bases, there was a span of 13 bases. CDR1 is SGHRS, CDR2 YFSETQ, per germline. This chain's CDR3 is CASSLLDRGNGYTF. Here the CDR3 DNA reads TGCGCCAGCAGCTTGTTGGACCGGGGAAATGGCTACACCTTC.

The chain employs TRBV6-5 and TRBJ1-6; no firm D call. The CDR3 consists of 16 residues. V was clipped by 0 bases and J by 7 bases, with 13 bases between them. CDR1 is MNHEY and CDR2 is SVGAGI in the germline V gene. CDR3 protein: CASSYSPRVSNSPLHF. The CDR3 DNA reads TGTGCCAGCAGTTACTCTCCGCGGGTCTCCAATTCACCCCTCCACTTT.

The chain recombines TRBV30 with TRBJ1-1, with unresolved D. In germline, CDR1 is GTSNPN, CDR2 SVGIG (reference sequence). Trimming pared 4 bases from V and 2 bases from J, leaving 11 bases between. This CDR3 has 13 amino acids. CDR3: CAWNRRGNTEAFF. In DNA, the CDR3 is TGTGCCTGGAACCGACGGGGTAACACTGAAGCTTTCTTT.

The chain recombines TRBV7-8 with TRBJ2-7, with TRBD1 identical over 7 bases. This CDR3 contains 15 residues. Germline V gives CDR1 SGHVS, CDR2 FQNEAQ. V shed 4 bases, J shed 5 bases, and the junction held 11 bases outside the gene matches. The CDR3 here is CASSYKSQGVHEQYF. The CDR3 DNA reads as TGTGCCAGCAGCTACAAAAGTCAGGGGGTCCACGAGCAGTACTTC. Full variable domain (rest looked up from reference TRBV7-8 and TRBJ2-7): GAGVSQSPRYKVAKRGQDVALRCDPISGHVSLFWYQQALGQGPEFLTYFQNEAQLDKSGLPSDRFFAERPEGSVSTLKIQRTQQEDSAVYLCASSYKSQGVHEQYFGPGTRLTVT.

V and J are TRBV5-5 and TRBJ2-2; possibly TRBD1 for D (6 bases). This CDR3 region has 14 residues. Germline CDR1 and CDR2: SGHKS and YYEKEE (reference sequence). Trimming shortened V by 3 bases and J by 5 bases, and 11 bases separated the two germline ends. CDR3 sequence reads: CASSSNQGTGELFF. DNA of the CDR3: TGTGCCAGCAGCTCGAACCAGGGGACCGGGGAGCTGTTTTTT.

V gene TRBV4-1 combines with J gene TRBJ2-3; 13 nucleotides align to TRBD2. J was trimmed by 0 bases and V by 2 bases; bases with no gene match: 8. Germline V gives CDR1 MGHRA, CDR2 YSYEKL. The CDR3 consists of 19 residues. For the CDR3, the DNA is TGCGCCAGCAGCCAATGGACTAGCGGGGGACGTACTAGCACAGATACGCAGTATTTT. Protein: CASSQWTSGGRTSTDTQYF.